Listed below are T cell receptor beta chains from one sample, sequenced in a study of beta chain features in type 1 diabetes. Data came from immunoSEQ multiplex PCR; TCRdb stores just in-frame clones and leaves some out. The repertoire holds around 400,000 clones, with approximately 16% as singletons. Sequencing was performed on naive CD4+ T cells from blood. These receptors were collected from a woman younger than 30 in good health. CDR3s include the opening cysteine and the closing phenylalanine or tryptophan. D genes are given only for firm matches. The listing skips clone size in some rows; elsewhere it reads once, few, many or a size class.

TRBJ2-7,-,TRBV28,few,CASFPGIRSYEQYF,TGTGCCAGCTTCCCCGGGATCCGCTCCTACGAGCAGTACTTC
TRBJ2-5,TRBD1,TRBV7-7,few,CASSLGQGRGETQYF,TGTGCTAGCAGCCTGGGACAGGGACGGGGAGAGACCCAGTACTTC
TRBJ2-1,TRBD2,TRBV29-1,-,CSALGASGRGNEQFF,TGCAGCGCCCTCGGAGCTAGCGGGAGGGGTAATGAGCAGTTCTTC
TRBJ2-3,-,TRBV6-5,-,CASSYTEGGGDTQYF,TGTGCCAGCAGTTACACCGAAGGGGGAGGGGATACGCAGTATTTT
TRBJ2-5,-,TRBV29-1,-,CSVARARGTQYF,TGCAGCGTTGCTCGGGCCCGGGGGACCCAGTACTTC
TRBJ1-5,TRBD1,TRBV29-1,-,CSVGTAGNQPQHF,TGCAGCGTCGGGACAGCGGGCAATCAGCCCCAGCATTTT
TRBJ2-2,-,TRBV5-4,-,CASSLWGTSGELFF,TGTGCCAGCAGCTTGTGGGGGACAAGCGGGGAGCTGTTTTTT
TRBJ1-2,-,TRBV2,-,CASSEGVWTPDGYTF,TGTGCCAGCAGTGAAGGAGTTTGGACTCCCGATGGCTACACCTTC
TRBJ1-5,-,TRBV18,-,CASSPLRGGGNQPQHF,TGTGCCAGCTCACCGCTCAGAGGGGGGGGCAATCAGCCCCAGCATTTT
TRBJ2-6,-,TRBV5-4,-,CASSLGGTGANVLTF,TGTGCCAGCAGCTTGGGAGGGACTGGGGCCAACGTCCTGACTTTC
TRBJ1-2,TRBD1,TRBV27,few,CATRRSGQADYGYTF,TGTGCCACCCGGAGGTCAGGACAGGCTGACTATGGCTACACCTTC
TRBJ2-7,TRBD1,TRBV9,-,CASSGGTGESYEQYF,TGTGCCAGCAGCGGTGGGACAGGGGAATCCTACGAGCAGTACTTC
TRBJ2-2,-,TRBV18,few,CASSPPTRGVNTGELFF,TGTGCCAGCTCACCACCAACCAGGGGGGTAAACACCGGGGAGCTGTTTTTT
TRBJ2-4,TRBD2,TRBV9,-,CASSVALAGLQYF,TGTGCCAGCAGCGTAGCACTAGCGGGACTTCAGTACTTC
TRBJ2-5,-,TRBV30,-,CAWSVDVRETQYF,TGTGCCTGGAGTGTAGATGTGAGAGAGACCCAGTACTTC
TRBJ2-2,-,TRBV25-1,-,CASSESGKLYTGELFF,TGTGCCAGCAGTGAATCGGGGAAATTATACACCGGGGAGCTGTTTTTT
TRBJ1-4,TRBD1,TRBV9,few,CASSVGTGGAEKLFF,TGTGCCAGCAGCGTAGGGACAGGGGGAGCCGAAAAACTGTTTTTT
TRBJ2-1,-,TRBV29-1,few,CSGRTALQFSSYNEQFF,TGCAGCGGTCGGACAGCACTACAGTTCAGCTCCTACAATGAGCAGTTCTTC
TRBJ2-3,-,TRBV7-3,few,CASSFRSDTQYF,TGTGCCAGCAGCTTCCGTTCGGATACGCAGTATTTT
TRBJ1-2,-,TRBV30,few,CAWSALTNYGYTF,TGTGCCTGGAGTGCACTTACTAACTATGGCTACACCTTC
TRBJ1-5,TRBD1,TRBV2,-,CASEDRVNQPQHF,TGTGCCAGCGAGGACAGGGTAAACCAGCCCCAGCATTTT
TRBJ2-1,TRBD2,TRBV30,-,CAWSVRQPGTSGRGDEQFF,TGTGCCTGGAGTGTACGACAGCCCGGGACTAGCGGGAGAGGGGATGAGCAGTTCTTC
TRBJ2-7,-,TRBV11-2,-,CASSSNSKPFAYEQYF,TGTGCCAGCAGCTCCAACAGCAAACCATTCGCTTACGAGCAGTACTTC
TRBJ1-5,-,TRBV28,-,CASNRHSNQPQHF,TGTGCCAGCAACAGGCATAGCAATCAGCCCCAGCATTTT
TRBJ2-3,-,TRBV5-1,few,CASSPRRGRVDTQYF,TGCGCCAGCAGCCCACGGAGGGGGAGGGTCGATACGCAGTATTTT
TRBJ2-7,TRBD1,TRBV29-1,few,CSALSGQGREQYF,TGCAGCGCCTTAAGCGGACAGGGACGCGAGCAGTACTTC
TRBJ2-3,-,TRBV6-5,-,CASSTARQTDTQYF,TGTGCCAGCAGTACAGCTCGCCAGACAGATACGCAGTATTTT
TRBJ2-7,-,TRBV6-5,-,CASSSNRGTALYEQYF,TGTGCCAGCAGTTCCAACCGCGGGACAGCGCTCTACGAGCAGTACTTC
TRBJ2-5,-,TRBV19,few,CASSMSDQETQYF,TGTGCCAGTAGTATGTCAGACCAAGAGACCCAGTACTTC
TRBJ1-5,-,TRBV16,few,CASSQSGRNQPQHF,TGTGCCAGCAGCCAATCGGGCAGAAATCAGCCCCAGCATTTT
TRBJ2-7,TRBD1,TRBV14,-,CASSHGQGAYEQYF,TGTGCCAGCAGCCATGGACAGGGGGCATACGAGCAGTACTTC
TRBJ1-2,TRBD1,TRBV5-4,-,CASSQSQGAHGYTF,TGTGCCAGCAGCCAGAGCCAGGGGGCGCATGGCTACACCTTC
TRBJ2-1,TRBD2,TRBV29-1,few,CSALAGRFNEQFF,TGCAGCGCCCTAGCGGGAAGGTTCAATGAGCAGTTCTTC
TRBJ1-5,-,TRBV7-3,-,CASSLLSNQPQHF,TGTGCCAGCAGCTTACTCAGCAATCAGCCCCAGCATTTT
TRBJ2-7,TRBD1,TRBV25-1,-,CASSESAGGLLSSYEQYF,TGTGCCAGCAGTGAATCCGCAGGGGGCCTCTTGAGCTCCTACGAGCAGTACTTC
TRBJ1-1,-,TRBV14,-,CASSQALRNTEAFF,TGTGCCAGCAGCCAAGCTCTTCGGAACACTGAAGCTTTCTTT
TRBJ2-3,-,TRBV11-2,few,CASSLSYRGTQYF,TGTGCCAGCAGCTTATCATATCGGGGTACGCAGTATTTT
TRBJ1-2,TRBD1,TRBV4-3,few,CASSGQGIWSGYTF,TGCGCCAGCAGCGGACAGGGTATCTGGAGTGGCTACACCTTC
TRBJ2-1,-,TRBV28,few,CASSSQGINEQFF,TGTGCCAGCAGTTCACAGGGTATCAATGAGCAGTTCTTC
TRBJ2-1,TRBD1,TRBV6-4,-,CASSDRGQGGNEQFF,TGTGCCAGCAGTGACAGAGGACAGGGCGGGAATGAGCAGTTCTTC
TRBJ2-1,TRBD2,TRBV7-9,many,CASSLTSGNNEQFF,TGTGCCAGCAGCTTAACTAGCGGGAACAATGAGCAGTTCTTC